The TCR beta chain under discussion was sequenced for a study of CD8+CD57+ T cells in acquired aplastic anemia. According to the study, genomic DNA was the template for TCR beta VDJ and CDR3 profiling. One entry per CDR3 protein, called by TCRdb with MiXCR from the reads. The sample yields approximately 99,000 distinct CDR3 sequences, under 60% seen once. The CDR3 is 13 residues long. Trimming stripped 5 bases from V and 4 bases from J, with 12 bases between. Germline values: CDR1 SGDLS, CDR2 YYNGEE. Sequencing was carried out using sorted CD4+, CD8+, or CD8+CD57+ T cells (not recorded which) from PBMCs. The sequence derives from a human donor in good health, serving as a control. V and J are TRBV9 and TRBJ2-5, with D unclear. As DNA, the CDR3 is TGTGCCAGCAGAAACCTAGTGGGAGAGACCCAGTACTTC. Its protein product is CASRNLVGETQYF. The full variable domain, its missing parts supplied by reference TRBV9 and TRBJ2-5, is DSGVTQTPKHLITATGQRVTLRCSPRSGDLSVYWYQQSLDQGLQFLIQYYNGEERAKGNILERFSAQQFPDLHSELNLSSLELGDSALYFCASRNLVGETQYFGPGTRLLVL.